The present T cell receptor (beta chain) was sequenced within a study of OX40 agonist ivuxolimab in advanced cancers. The V segment lost 4 bases and the J segment 0 bases; nucleotides outside the gene matches: 5. This CDR3 is built from 15 residues. CDR1 and CDR2 from the germline V gene are SGHAT and FQNNGV. TCRdb keeps only in-frame clones here, not all; method: immunoSEQ multiplex PCR. Of 57,000 or so clones listed, 85% to 90% are singletons. This clonotype was obtained from an adult with an advanced solid tumor such as melanoma, head and neck, liver or kidney cancer. This material consisted of CD4+ or CD8+ T cells sorted from blood, taken in a trial of the OX40 agonist ivuxolimab. The chain has TRBV11-2 and TRBJ1-2, with 7 bases that match TRBD1. This chain's CDR3 is CASSSADRANYGYTF. The CDR3 nucleotides are TGTGCCAGCAGCTCCGCAGACAGGGCTAACTATGGCTACACCTTC.